The T cell receptor beta chain described here comes from a study of cytomegalovirus exposure and HLA in healthy donors. With respect to this clone: Its cognate antigen is unknown.

V lost 4 bases, J lost 16 bases, and 24 bases lay in between. The germline V gene has CDR1 SGHRS and CDR2 YFSETQ. The CDR3 covers 14 residues. Study findings and constraints: Among TCR beta chains of equal frequency, HLA-associated ones were more clonally expanded in a later analysis. Investigators reported some 150 TCR beta chains as tied to cytomegalovirus. Excluded were some V segments that proved indistinguishable, including TRBV6-2 and TRBV6-3.

PCR was performed using 60 Vbeta and 13 Jbeta primers. This table comes from immunoSEQ multiplex PCR, and its TCRdb copy is limited to in-frame clones, with some not included. The profile shows 150,000 to 200,000 clones, about three quarters of them singletons. Participants comprised healthy donors of bone marrow. The receptor was isolated from a woman in her thirties or forties in good health and CMV-seronegative. J is TRBJ2-1 and V is TRBV5-1, with a tentative D call TRBD1 (6 bases). What was sequenced was PBMCs. The CDR3 reads CASSPLGSQGREFF. CDR3 DNA sequence: TGCGCCAGCAGCCCCCTTGGGTCACAGGGAAGAGAATTCTTC.